This T cell receptor (beta chain) was identified during a study of a mutant IDH1 vaccine in newly diagnosed glioma. On the study more broadly: During weeks 1, 3, 5, 7, 11, 15, 19 and 23, patients received eight vaccinations.

Profiled with immunoSEQ multiplex PCR; TCRdb holds only in-frame clones, not every one. This sample has approximately 80,000 clones, with roughly 90% found just once. With respect to this clone: As yet, its antigen is unknown.

Sample time point: week 5, during vaccination. Each vaccine dose was 300 ug of mutant IDH1 20-mer peptide, with topical imiquimod. The source is a woman in her forties or fifties with glioma. The sample was PBMCs, taken from a glioma patient whose treatment included an IDH1 peptide vaccine.

CDR3 DNA sequence: TGTGCCAGCTCACCACCCTCCTACGAGCAGTACTTC. Translation gives CASSPPSYEQYF. V is TRBV18 and J is TRBJ2-7; D is ambiguous. V was clipped by 0 bases and J by 0 bases, with 0 bases between them. CDR3 length: 12 residues. The V gene's germline CDR1 is KGHSH and CDR2 LQKENI.